This T cell receptor beta chain was documented in a study of cytomegalovirus exposure and HLA in healthy donors. Study-wide results and limits: A later analysis, which compared TCR beta chains of equal frequency, found the HLA-associated ones more clonally expanded. Later work associated around 18,000 TCR beta sequences with HLA alleles at 0.05 false discovery rate.

Note on this clone: Its antigen is not known.

The PCR employed 60 Vbeta primers together with 13 Jbeta primers. Clones were sequenced by immunoSEQ multiplex PCR, and TCRdb holds only the in-frame ones, with some missing. The data show 100,000 to 150,000 clones, with around 77% seen just once and around 1.9% held by the top ten. Germline V gives CDR1 MNHEY, CDR2 SMNVEV (reference sequence). V was clipped by 3 bases and J by 5 bases; unmatched bases: 10. The CDR3 covers 15 residues. This sequence was found in a woman between 45 and 60 years old in good health and CMV-seronegative. Material for sequencing was PBMCs. This chain connects TRBV27 to TRBJ2-7, with 7 bases identical to TRBD2. CDR3 residues: CASSFLAVESHEQYF. The CDR3 DNA is TGTGCCAGCAGTTTCCTAGCGGTAGAGAGCCACGAGCAGTACTTC.